The 28 T cell receptor beta chains below were found in one sample sequenced in a study of blood T cell repertoires in COVID-19. Sequenced by immunoSEQ multiplex PCR; TCRdb stores in-frame clones only, minus some. Of some 700,000 clones detected, over 80% appear once; the ten largest clones hold roughly 0.25%. Sequencing was performed on peripheral blood. Every receptor here comes from a woman under 30 with acute or convalescent COVID-19.

The chain has TRBV19 and TRBJ1-1; no clear D. Germline CDR1 LNHDA, CDR2 SQIVND (reference sequence). V was pared by 3 bases and J by 4 bases, with 12 bases between. The CDR3 is made up of 14 amino acids. CDR3 coding DNA: TGTGCCAGTAGTATCGGGGTTGGCGGCACTGAAGCTTTCTTT. Translating it yields CASSIGVGGTEAFF.

The chain is built from TRBV9 and TRBJ1-2; D is ambiguous. From germline, CDR1 is SGDLS and CDR2 YYNGEE. The V and J ends lost 0 bases and 3 bases respectively, with 6 bases between them. The CDR3 length is 13 residues. CDR3: CASSVEPDYGYTF. The CDR3, as DNA: TGTGCCAGCAGCGTAGAACCAGACTATGGCTACACCTTC.

The chain combines TRBV12-3 or TRBV12-4 with TRBJ1-2; D remains ambiguous. Trimming shortened V by 1 base and J by 4 bases, and 7 bases separated the two germline ends. The CDR3 length is 13 residues. In DNA, the CDR3 is TGTGCCAGCAGTTTAGGGGAGGGCTATGGCTACACCTTC. Translated: CASSLGEGYGYTF.

The chain has TRBV7-8 and TRBJ2-3; 10 positions agree with TRBD2. Trimming at V came to 2 bases and at J to 2 bases, leaving 7 bases not matched to a gene. This CDR3 is built from 17 residues. From germline, CDR1 is SGHVS and CDR2 FQNEAQ. The CDR3 region has the DNA TGTGCCAGCAGCTTATTAACTAGCGGGGCCGACACAGATACGCAGTATTTT. It encodes CASSLLTSGADTDTQYF.

The chain carries TRBV11-2 and TRBJ1-5; D gene unclear. The CDR3 length is 16 residues. The germline V and J ends were trimmed by 0 bases and 2 bases, with 11 bases remaining between them. From germline, CDR1 is SGHAT and CDR2 FQNNGV. Here the CDR3 DNA reads TGTGCCAGCAGCTTAGATTCGGGATTTGGCAATCAGCCCCAGCATTTT. This codes for CASSLDSGFGNQPQHF. The full variable domain, in which reference TRBV11-2 and TRBJ1-5 provide the parts outside the CDR3, is EAGVAQSPRYKIIEKRQSVAFWCNPISGHATLYWYQQILGQGPKLLIQFQNNGVVDDSQLPKDRFSAERLKGVDSTLKIQPAKLEDSAVYLCASSLDSGFGNQPQHFGDGTRLSIL.

This clone was detected only once. This chain uses TRBV6-5 with TRBJ2-5; 9 bases align to TRBD2. J was trimmed by 6 bases and V by 10 bases; bases with no gene match: 9. Germline CDR1 MNHEY, CDR2 SVGAGI. CDR3 size: 13 residues. CDR3 nucleotide sequence: TGTGCCACCCGCGGGGGGGGTCTAAAGACCCAGTACTTC. Protein: CATRGGGLKTQYF.

V and J are TRBV12-3 or TRBV12-4 and TRBJ2-7; 7 bases agree with TRBD1. J gave up 5 bases and V 2 bases, and 0 bases lay outside the gene matches. The CDR3 sequence is 12 residues long. The CDR3 bases are TGTGCCAGCAGTTTAACAGGGGACGAGCAGTACTTC. It translates to CASSLTGDEQYF.

The CDR3 reads CASSMGNREHQPQHF. In DNA form, the CDR3 reads TGTGCCAGTAGTATGGGTAACAGGGAACATCAGCCCCAGCATTTT. This sequence joins TRBV19 and TRBJ1-5; the D gene is possibly TRBD1 (6 bases). The V end lost 3 bases, the J end lost 5 bases, and 14 bases lay between the germline ends. CDR3 length: 15 residues. CDR1 and CDR2 (germline): LNHDA, SQIVND (reference sequence).

This chain links TRBV2 with TRBJ1-5; D remains unclear. The germline CDR1 and CDR2 sequences are SNHLY and FYNNEI. This CDR3 has 14 amino acids. V was cut by 4 bases and J by 5 bases, with 12 bases left in between. CDR3 coding DNA: TGTGCCAGCAGTGCCACAGAGAACTATCAGCCCCAGCATTTT. Residues: CASSATENYQPQHF.

The chain has TRBV7-9 and TRBJ2-7; 12 positions agree with TRBD1. Trimming at V came to 4 bases and at J to 0 bases, leaving 13 bases not matched to a gene. The V gene's germline CDR1 is SEHNR and CDR2 FQNEAQ (reference sequence). This CDR3 comprises 19 residues. The CDR3 spells CASSSDPRDRGLGSYEQYF. In nucleotides, the CDR3 is TGTGCCAGCAGCTCAGACCCACGGGACAGGGGGCTTGGCTCCTACGAGCAGTACTTC.

The rearrangement uses TRBV6-1 and TRBJ1-6; weak D call: TRBD1 (5 bases). From germline, CDR1 is MNHNS and CDR2 SASEGT. Trimming cost V 2 bases and J 7 bases, with 18 bases left between them. The CDR3 is made up of 17 amino acids. The CDR3 DNA follows: TGTGCCAGCAGTGAAAATGGGGGGGACGTCATAAATTCACCCCTCCACTTT. It is translated as CASSENGGDVINSPLHF.

The chain has TRBV9 and TRBJ2-1; D is perhaps TRBD2 (6 bases). Trimming took 7 bases from V and 0 from J, leaving 11 bases between them. CDR3 length: 14 residues. Germline loops: CDR1 SGDLS, CDR2 YYNGEE. Here the CDR3 reads CASSGLSSYNEQFF. In nucleotides, the CDR3 is TGTGCCAGCTCGGGACTTAGCTCCTACAATGAGCAGTTCTTC.

This clone was observed a single time. The rearrangement links TRBV5-1 to TRBJ1-2; 9 positions match TRBD1. Germline values: CDR1 SGHRS, CDR2 YFSETQ. The CDR3 runs 14 residues. Unmatched junction bases numbered 4, after V lost 1 base and J lost 6 bases. This CDR3 reads CASSLLTGGNGYTF. As DNA, the CDR3 is TGCGCCAGCAGCTTGTTAACAGGGGGCAATGGCTACACCTTC.

The J gene is TRBJ2-7, the V gene TRBV10-3; unclear D gene. The CDR3 is 13 residues long. V was trimmed by 2 bases and J by 1 base, leaving 6 bases between them. The germline gives CDR1 ENHRY, CDR2 SYGVKD. The CDR3 spells CAISEGPSYEQYF. CDR3 coding DNA: TGTGCCATCAGTGAGGGCCCTTCCTACGAGCAGTACTTC.

V and J are TRBV6-5 and TRBJ1-2; D not certain. The V end lost 6 bases, the J end lost 5 bases, and 16 bases lay between the germline ends. The CDR3 covers 14 residues. Looked up from germline, CDR1 is MNHEY and CDR2 is SVGAGI. The CDR3 bases are TGTGCCAGCAGCGTAATCGATAGCGGTTATGGCTACACCTTC. It is translated as CASSVIDSGYGYTF.

The chain recombines TRBV29-1 with TRBJ2-1; unclear D gene. V lost 6 bases to trimming and J lost 0 bases, with 9 bases between them. The CDR3 totals 13 residues. Per the germline V gene, CDR1 is SQVTM and CDR2 is ANQGSEA. CDR3 sequence (DNA): TGCAGCGTAGCAAAGAGCTCCTACAATGAGCAGTTCTTC. Amino acids: CSVAKSSYNEQFF.

The chain couples TRBV9 to TRBJ2-2, with D unresolved. The V gene's germline CDR1 is SGDLS and CDR2 YYNGEE. The CDR3 is 13 residues long. V shed 4 bases and J shed 5 bases, with 9 bases lying between them. This CDR3 is CASSPFRTGELFF. The CDR3 DNA reads TGTGCCAGCAGCCCCTTCCGGACCGGGGAGCTGTTTTTT.

The chain employs TRBV11-2 and TRBJ1-2, with 7 bases matching TRBD1. Germline trimming cut 5 bases from V and 5 bases from J; bases unmatched to any gene: 8. The CDR3 consists of 14 residues. Germline CDR1 and CDR2: SGHAT and FQNNGV. The CDR3 loop reads CASSRTGQSYGYTF. The CDR3, as DNA: TGTGCCAGCAGCCGCACGGGACAGTCTTATGGCTACACCTTC.

This chain links TRBV7-3 with TRBJ1-2, with D maybe TRBD1 (5 bases). Between the trimmed V and J ends, which lost 8 bases and 4 bases, there was a span of 23 bases. CDR3 length equals 16 residues. Germline-derived CDR1 and CDR2 are SGHTA and FQGTGA. The CDR3, as DNA: TGTGCCAGCCTTAGAAAGAGGGGAGGGATGGGCTATGGCTACACCTTC. Translating it yields CASLRKRGGMGYGYTF.

The chain employs TRBV6-5 and TRBJ2-7; TRBD1 is a possible D gene (6 bases). Deletions cut 5 bases from V and 1 base from J, with 12 bases between. The CDR3 is 14 amino acids. Germline V lookup: CDR1 MNHEY, CDR2 SVGAGI. The CDR3 region has the DNA TGTGCCAGCAGTCCGGGACACACATCCTACGAGCAGTACTTC. Encoded protein: CASSPGHTSYEQYF.

A word on this clone: One end of the junction varies from germline; a read error may be responsible. The chain couples TRBV4-1 to TRBJ1-1; D remains unclear. This CDR3 has 14 residues. Per the germline V gene, CDR1 is MGHRA and CDR2 is YSYEKL. The CDR3 DNA sequence: TGCGCCAGCAGGCAAGGACTCCTTAACACTGAAGCTTTCTTT. As protein: CASRQGLLNTEAFF.

The V gene is TRBV7-9, the J gene TRBJ1-6, with 7 bases fitting TRBD1. With V trimmed by 2 bases and J by 4 bases, 2 bases remained unmatched. Germline V gene lookup returns CDR1 SEHNR and CDR2 FQNEAQ (reference sequence). The CDR3 is 15 residues long. CDR3 bases: TGTGCCAGCAGCTTACGGGACAGATATAATTCACCCCTCCACTTT. This encodes CASSLRDRYNSPLHF.

The CDR3 spells CASGPWGRGSTEAFF. The CDR3 nucleotides read TGTGCCAGCGGGCCCTGGGGGCGCGGGAGCACTGAAGCTTTCTTT. The gene calls are TRBV9 and TRBJ1-1; a possible D gene is TRBD1 (6 bases). The CDR3 is made up of 15 amino acids. V lost 7 bases to trimming and J lost 4 bases, with 20 bases between them. Germline V CDR1 and CDR2: SGDLS, YYNGEE.

The gene calls are TRBV4-1 and TRBJ1-5; 9 positions match TRBD1. The CDR3 is 17 residues long. Germline trimming cut 2 bases from V and 0 bases from J; bases unmatched to any gene: 5. Germline loops: CDR1 MGHRA, CDR2 YSYEKL. CDR3 residues: CASSQPGTGYSNQPQHF. Written as DNA, the CDR3 is TGCGCCAGCAGCCAACCCGGGACAGGGTATAGCAATCAGCCCCAGCATTTT.

This clone was detected once. J is TRBJ2-3 and V is TRBV24-1, with 9 bases identical to TRBD1. Germline loops: CDR1 KGHDR, CDR2 SFDVKD. The CDR3 is made up of 17 amino acids. V lost 4 bases and J lost 4; bases outside the gene matches: 11. The CDR3 sequence: CATSDPGTGFYSDTQYF. The DNA of the CDR3 is TGTGCCACCAGTGACCCAGGGACAGGGTTTTATTCAGATACGCAGTATTTT.

A word on this clone: Other DNA sequences in the sample encode the same CDR3. The chain couples TRBV7-2 to TRBJ1-3; TRBD1 aligns across 8 bases. The CDR3 sequence is 15 residues long. The V gene end was trimmed by 4 bases and the J gene end by 1 base; junction bases not matched to a gene: 3. CDR1 and CDR2 (germline): SGHTA, FQGNSA. The CDR3 bases are TGTGCCAGCAGCTATGGACAGGGTTCTGGAAACACCATATATTTT. It specifies CASSYGQGSGNTIYF.

This clone was detected once. The chain couples TRBV7-2 to TRBJ2-2, with 8 positions matching TRBD1. V lost 4 bases, J lost 6 bases, and 1 base stayed unmatched. The CDR3 runs to 13 residues. Per germline, CDR1 SGHTA and CDR2 FQGNSA. CDR3: CASSSTGAGELFF. The CDR3 nucleotides read TGTGCCAGCAGCTCGACAGGGGCCGGGGAGCTGTTTTTT.

The J gene is TRBJ1-2, the V gene TRBV2; TRBD1 matches at 9 bases. Germline V gene data show CDR1 as SNHLY and CDR2 as FYNNEI. V shed 6 bases and J 5 bases; nucleotides not matched to a gene: 4. The CDR3 loop spans 13 amino acids. In nucleotides, the CDR3 is TGTGCCAGCAGGTCTGGACAGGGGTATGGCTACACCTTC. Translation: CASRSGQGYGYTF.